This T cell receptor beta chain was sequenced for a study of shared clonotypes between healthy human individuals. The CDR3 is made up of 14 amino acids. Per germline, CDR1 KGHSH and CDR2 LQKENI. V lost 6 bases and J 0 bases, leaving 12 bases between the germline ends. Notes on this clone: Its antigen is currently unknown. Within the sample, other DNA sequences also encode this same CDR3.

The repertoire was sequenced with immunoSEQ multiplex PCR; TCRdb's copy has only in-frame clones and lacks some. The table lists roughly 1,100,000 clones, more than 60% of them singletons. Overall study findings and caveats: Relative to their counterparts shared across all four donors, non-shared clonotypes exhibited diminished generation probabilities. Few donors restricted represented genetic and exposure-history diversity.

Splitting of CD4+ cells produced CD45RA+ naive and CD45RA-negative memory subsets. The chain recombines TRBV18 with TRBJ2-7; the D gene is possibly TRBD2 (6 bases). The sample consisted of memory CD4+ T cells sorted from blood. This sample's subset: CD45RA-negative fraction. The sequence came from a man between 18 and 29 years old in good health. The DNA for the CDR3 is TGTGCCAGCTCCCCGGGACTGTCCTCCTACGAGCAGTACTTC. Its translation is CASSPGLSSYEQYF.